Below, 24 T cell receptor beta chains from the same sample are listed, as sequenced in a study of T cell repertoires in cytomegalovirus infection. TCRdb redid the calling of the reads with MiXCR, one entry per CDR3 protein. The sample lists approximately 500,000 distinct CDR3 sequences; approximately 15% were seen once. The sample comprised CD8+ T cells from PBMCs. These receptor sequences come from a human donor in good health (CMV status not recorded). Some clones in this sample may be carry-over from other donors' samples.

The chain links TRBV19 to TRBJ2-1, with 10 bases lining up with TRBD2. The CDR3 contains 14 residues. Germline V gene data show CDR1 as LNHDA and CDR2 as SQIVND (reference sequence). CDR3 sequence: CAWKRLAGAYEQFF. CDR3 in DNA: TGTGCTTGGAAGCGGCTAGCGGGAGCATATGAGCAGTTCTTC.

With regard to this clonotype: One base away lies a much larger clone, so this may be a sequencing read error. The V gene is TRBV4-1, the J gene TRBJ2-7; 7 bases agree with TRBD2. This CDR3 comprises 21 residues. The germline V gene encodes CDR1 MGHRA and CDR2 YSYEKL. The CDR3 nucleotides read TGCGCCAGCAGCCAATTCGATCTAGCGGTTCCGGGCTCCATAGGCTCCTACGTGCAGTACTTC. It codes for CASSQFDLAVPGSIGSYVQYF.

This clonotype appeared many times. The chain links TRBV4-1 to TRBJ1-1; D is undetermined. V lost 0 bases and J 4 bases, leaving 9 bases between the germline ends. The CDR3 contains 14 residues. Per the germline V gene, CDR1 is MGHRA and CDR2 is YSYEKL. The CDR3 reads CASSQDPGSTEAFF. DNA for the CDR3: TGCGCCAGCAGCCAAGATCCCGGGAGCACTGAAGCTTTCTTT.

The V call is TRBV20-1, the J call TRBJ2-3; TRBD2 matches 12 bases. This CDR3 is 16 amino acids long. The germline V gene has CDR1 DFQATT and CDR2 SNEGSKA (reference sequence). V lost 5 bases, J lost 6 bases, and 12 bases stayed unmatched. The CDR3 loop is CSAGGLAGTSWDTQYF. In nucleotides, the CDR3 is TGCAGTGCTGGGGGACTAGCGGGTACTTCGTGGGATACGCAGTATTTT.

This chain joins TRBV5-6 and TRBJ2-3; possible D gene TRBD2, 5 bases. The germline gives CDR1 SGHDT, CDR2 YYEEEE. The germline V and J ends were trimmed by 5 bases and 2 bases, with 9 bases remaining between them. The CDR3 spans 13 residues. In DNA form, the CDR3 reads TGTGCCAGCAGTGGAGGTCACACAGATACGCAGTATTTT. This gives the protein CASSGGHTDTQYF.

V usage is TRBV6-2 or TRBV6-3 and J usage is TRBJ2-7; D gene ambiguous. CDR3 size: 13 residues. Germline V gene lookup returns CDR1 MNHEY and CDR2 SVGEGT. The germline V and J ends were trimmed by 6 bases and 3 bases, with 12 bases remaining between them. This CDR3 is CASSYGSYYEQYF. DNA of the CDR3: TGTGCCAGCAGCTATGGGTCCTACTACGAGCAGTACTTC.

Note on this clonotype: This could be a read error, since a much larger clone is one nucleotide away. The chain joins TRBV19 to TRBJ2-1; possibly TRBD1 or TRBD2 for D (5 bases each). V shed 11 bases and J shed 4 bases, with 21 bases lying between them. Germline-derived CDR1 and CDR2 are LNHDA and SQIVND (reference sequence). This CDR3 spans 15 amino acids. The CDR3 nucleotides are TGTGCCGGTACTCCGGGACCGAAAATTTACAATGAGCAGTTCTTC. This sequence encodes CAGTPGPKIYNEQFF.

This clonotype appeared many times. This chain joins TRBV7-8 and TRBJ1-2; no definite D call. The CDR3 totals 15 residues. The V gene lost 3 bases and the J gene lost 4 bases, with 15 bases spanning the gap. The germline V gene encodes CDR1 SGHVS and CDR2 FQNEAQ. The CDR3 coding sequence is TGTGCCAGCAGCTTCGCCGGGAGAGAAGGCTATGGCTACACCTTC. The encoded protein is CASSFAGREGYGYTF.

As regards this clonotype: With a much larger clone just one base away, this may be a read error. This chain joins TRBV24-1 and TRBJ2-1, with 13 bases that match TRBD2. Germline lookup yields CDR1 KGHDR and CDR2 SFDVKD. The CDR3 length is 18 residues. Trimming at V came to 4 bases and at J to 4 bases, leaving 9 bases not matched to a gene. The CDR3 nucleotides are TGTGCCACCAGTGACCTAACTACTAGCGGGAGGGTGTACAATGAGCAGTTCTTC. This gives the protein CATSDLTTSGRVYNEQFF.

V and J are TRBV4-1 and TRBJ1-2, with TRBD1 identical over 7 bases. Germline V CDR1 and CDR2: MGHRA, YSYEKL. J lost 6 bases, V lost 1 base, and 5 bases had no gene match. The CDR3 length is 14 residues. CDR3 residues: CASSQATGTDGYTF. Written as DNA, the CDR3 is TGCGCCAGCAGCCAAGCTACCGGGACAGATGGCTACACCTTC.

This clonotype was counted a few times. V usage is TRBV5-1 and J usage is TRBJ1-2; TRBD1 might be the D (5 bases). V was pared by 0 bases and J by 4 bases, with 13 bases between. The CDR3 has 15 residues. Germline V gene data show CDR1 as SGHRS and CDR2 as YFSETQ. CDR3 in amino acids: CASSLGVGAGYGYTF. The CDR3 DNA follows: TGCGCCAGCAGCTTGGGGGTCGGGGCAGGCTATGGCTACACCTTC. The full variable domain, completed using reference TRBV5-1 and TRBJ1-2, is KAGVTQTPRYLIKTRGQQVTLSCSPISGHRSVSWYQQTPGQGLQFLFEYFSETQRNKGNFPGRFSGRQFSNSRSEMNVSTLELGDSALYLCASSLGVGAGYGYTFGSGTRLTVV.

This clonotype came up many times. The rearrangement joins TRBV6-2 or TRBV6-3 to TRBJ2-1, with 10 bases lining up with TRBD2. Germline V gene sequence: CDR1 MNHEY, CDR2 SVGEGT. This CDR3 is 16 amino acids long. J lost 4 bases, V lost 0 bases, and 3 bases had no gene match. CDR3 DNA sequence: TGTGCCAGCAGTTACTCGAAGCGGGAGGGGTACAATGAGCAGTTCTTC. Amino acids: CASSYSKREGYNEQFF.

In this sample, this clonotype turned up a few times. The rearrangement links TRBV4-2 to TRBJ2-7; 10 bases align to TRBD1. The CDR3 has 15 residues. The V segment lost 0 bases and the J segment 2 bases; nucleotides outside the gene matches: 1. Germline CDR1 reads LGHNA; CDR2 reads YNFKEQ. CDR3 in amino acids: CASSQEGQGAYEQYF. CDR3 bases: TGTGCCAGCAGCCAAGAAGGACAGGGGGCCTACGAGCAGTACTTC.

In its sample, this clonotype was seen once. A read error may explain this, as a much larger clone is one base away. The rearrangement joins TRBV7-9 to TRBJ1-2, with a tentative D call TRBD1 (6 bases). The CDR3 length is 15 residues. Germline V gene sequence: CDR1 SEHNR, CDR2 FQNEAQ (reference sequence). CDR3 bases: TGTGCCAGCAGCAACCGGGACAAATTTAACTATGTCTACACCTTC. Residues: CASSNRDKFNYVYTF. Using reference TRBV7-9 and TRBJ1-2 for the parts outside the CDR3, the full variable domain is DTGVSQNPRHKITKRGQNVTFRCDPISEHNRLYWYRQTLGQGPEFLTYFQNEAQLEKSRLLSDRFSAERPKGSFSTLEIQRTEQGDSAMYLCASSNRDKFNYVYTFGSGTRLTVV.

This clonotype was observed many times. V usage is TRBV27 and J usage is TRBJ2-1, with D perhaps TRBD1 (6 bases). The CDR3 runs 14 residues. Germline values: CDR1 MNHEY, CDR2 SMNVEV (reference sequence). Trimming shortened V by 3 bases and J by 3 bases, and 9 bases separated the two germline ends. For the CDR3, the DNA is TGTGCCAGCAGTTTCCGGGACATCTACAATGAGCAGTTCTTC. It specifies CASSFRDIYNEQFF.

The chain is built from TRBV20-1 and TRBJ2-7; no clear D. CDR3 length: 13 amino acids. From germline, CDR1 is DFQATT and CDR2 SNEGSKA (reference sequence). Between the trimmed V and J ends, which lost 3 bases and 0 bases, there was a span of 9 bases. The CDR3: CSARKGSSYEQYF. CDR3 bases: TGCAGTGCTAGGAAGGGAAGCTCCTACGAGCAGTACTTC.

This clonotype was counted ten times or more. Written as DNA, the CDR3 is TGTGCCAGCACCCGGGGACTCGCAACAATTTACCGACTCGTTGGCGGGGAGCTGTTTTTT. This translates into CASTRGLATIYRLVGGELFF. This chain uses TRBV6-1 with TRBJ2-2, with D perhaps TRBD2 (6 bases). CDR3 size: 20 residues. CDR1 is MNHNS and CDR2 is SASEGT in the germline V gene. Trimming pared 7 bases from V and 7 bases from J, leaving 34 bases between.

The CDR3 DNA reads as TGCGCCAGCAGCCAAGATGGGTGGGGAAATTCACCCCTCCACTTT. It encodes CASSQDGWGNSPLHF. The chain combines TRBV4-1 with TRBJ1-6; no definite D call. Germline V gene data show CDR1 as MGHRA and CDR2 as YSYEKL. The CDR3 contains 15 residues. Trimming stripped 0 bases from V and 7 bases from J, with 10 bases between.

At least ten counts were recorded for this clonotype. The V call is TRBV7-3, the J call TRBJ2-1; D is ambiguous. The CDR3 extends over 15 amino acids. CDR1 is SGHTA and CDR2 is FQGTGA in the germline V gene. The V gene lost 5 bases and the J gene lost 0 bases, with 11 bases spanning the gap. The CDR3 sequence: CASSHAVSSYNEQFF. The CDR3 region has the DNA TGTGCCAGCAGCCATGCGGTTAGCTCCTACAATGAGCAGTTCTTC.

The chain has TRBV20-1 and TRBJ2-1; D is perhaps TRBD1 (5 bases). V was pared by 6 bases and J by 3 bases, with 18 bases between. This CDR3 region has 15 residues. Germline CDR1 reads DFQATT; CDR2 reads SNEGSKA (reference sequence). The CDR3 is CSASGSVGDYNEQFF. The CDR3, as DNA: TGCAGTGCAAGTGGCTCGGTAGGGGACTACAATGAGCAGTTCTTC.

This clonotype was seen more than once but under ten times. The CDR3 protein is CASSPSRGSGRSHNEQFF. In DNA, the CDR3 is TGTGCCAGCAGCCCCTCTCGGGGTAGCGGGAGGTCCCACAATGAGCAGTTCTTC. The chain uses TRBV14 and TRBJ2-1; 10 bases fit TRBD2. Germline loops: CDR1 SGHDN, CDR2 FVKESK. J gave up 5 bases and V 4 bases, and 14 bases lay outside the gene matches. CDR3 length equals 18 residues. The full variable domain, with the rest looked up from reference TRBV14 and TRBJ2-1, is EAGVTQFPSHSVIEKGQTVTLRCDPISGHDNLYWYRRVMGKEIKFLLHFVKESKQDESGMPNNRFLAERTGGTYSTLKVQPAELEDSGVYFCASSPSRGSGRSHNEQFFGPGTRLTVL.

As concerns this clonotype: Since a much larger clone is just one base distant, this may be a read error. A read error is likely, as this CDR3 ends without the conserved phenylalanine or tryptophan. The CDR3, as DNA: TGTGCCAGCAGTTACTCCCTAGCGGGGGGGTTTCAAGAGACCCAGTACTTA. Residues: CASSYSLAGGFQETQYL. The chain is built from TRBV6-5 and TRBJ2-5, with 12 bases lining up with TRBD2. The CDR3 sequence is 17 residues long. With V trimmed by 0 bases and J by 2 bases, 4 bases remained unmatched. From germline, CDR1 is MNHEY and CDR2 SVGAGI.

At least ten counts were recorded for this clonotype. J is TRBJ1-6 and V is TRBV27, with D uncertain. Trimming took 5 bases from V and 13 from J, leaving 12 bases between them. Per the germline V gene, CDR1 is MNHEY and CDR2 is SMNVEV (reference sequence). The CDR3 contains 12 residues. The DNA for the CDR3 is TGTGCCAGCAGTCCCCGCGGTAGCCCCCTCCACTTT. Translation: CASSPRGSPLHF.

The J gene is TRBJ2-2, the V gene TRBV5-1; 7 bases are a match to TRBD2. J gave up 4 bases and V 0 bases, and 6 bases lay outside the gene matches. Germline CDR1 reads SGHRS; CDR2 reads YFSETQ. The CDR3 extends over 16 amino acids. The CDR3 bases are TGCGCCAGCAGCTTGGTTTCGACGGGGGGCACCGGGGAGCTGTTTTTT. Its translation: CASSLVSTGGTGELFF.